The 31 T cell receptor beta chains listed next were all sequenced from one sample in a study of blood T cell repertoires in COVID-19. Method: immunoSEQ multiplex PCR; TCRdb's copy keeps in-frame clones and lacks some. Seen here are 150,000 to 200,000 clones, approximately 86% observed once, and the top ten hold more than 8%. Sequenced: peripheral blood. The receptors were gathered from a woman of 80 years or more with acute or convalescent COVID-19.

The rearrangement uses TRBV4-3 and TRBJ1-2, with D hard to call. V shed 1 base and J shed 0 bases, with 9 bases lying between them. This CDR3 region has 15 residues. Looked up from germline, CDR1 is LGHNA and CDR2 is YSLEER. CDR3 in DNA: TGCGCCAGCAGCCAAGCGGGATTCTCTAACTATGGCTACACCTTC. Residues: CASSQAGFSNYGYTF.

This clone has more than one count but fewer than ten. CDR3 loop: CASSLVDRGYEQYF. The CDR3 bases are TGTGCCAGCAGCTTAGTAGACAGGGGCTACGAGCAGTACTTC. V is TRBV7-9 and J is TRBJ2-7; TRBD1 matches 8 bases. The J segment lost 3 bases and the V segment lost 1 base, leaving 2 bases of the junction unmatched. CDR3 size: 14 residues. Germline CDR1 SEHNR, CDR2 FQNEAQ (reference sequence).

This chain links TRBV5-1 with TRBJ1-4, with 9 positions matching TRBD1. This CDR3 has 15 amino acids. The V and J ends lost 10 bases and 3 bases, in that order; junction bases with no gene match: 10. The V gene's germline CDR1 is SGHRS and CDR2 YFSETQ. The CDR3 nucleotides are TGCGCCGGACGGACAGGGGTCGGGTCTAATGAAAAACTGTTTTTT. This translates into CAGRTGVGSNEKLFF. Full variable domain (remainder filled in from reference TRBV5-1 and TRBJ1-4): KAGVTQTPRYLIKTRGQQVTLSCSPISGHRSVSWYQQTPGQGLQFLFEYFSETQRNKGNFPGRFSGRQFSNSRSEMNVSTLELGDSALYLCAGRTGVGSNEKLFFGSGTQLSVL.

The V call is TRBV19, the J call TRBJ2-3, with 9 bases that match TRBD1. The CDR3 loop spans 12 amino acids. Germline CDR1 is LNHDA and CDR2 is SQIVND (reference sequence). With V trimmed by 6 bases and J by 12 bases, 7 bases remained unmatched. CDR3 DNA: TGTGCCAGTAGCTGGGACAGGGTGGGTCAGTATTTT. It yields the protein CASSWDRVGQYF.

The CDR3 nucleotides read TGCGCCAGCAGCTTGGCCAGGCAGAACACTGAAGCTTTCTTT. Its translation: CASSLARQNTEAFF. The chain recombines TRBV5-1 with TRBJ1-1; D unclear. CDR3 length equals 14 residues. Germline V CDR1 and CDR2: SGHRS, YFSETQ. V lost 0 bases and J lost 1, with 7 bases in between.

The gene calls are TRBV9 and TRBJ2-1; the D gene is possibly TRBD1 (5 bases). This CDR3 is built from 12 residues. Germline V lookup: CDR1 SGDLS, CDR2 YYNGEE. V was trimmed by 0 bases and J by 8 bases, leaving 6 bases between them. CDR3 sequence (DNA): TGTGCCAGCAGCGTAGAGGGGTATGAGCAGTTCTTC. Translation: CASSVEGYEQFF.

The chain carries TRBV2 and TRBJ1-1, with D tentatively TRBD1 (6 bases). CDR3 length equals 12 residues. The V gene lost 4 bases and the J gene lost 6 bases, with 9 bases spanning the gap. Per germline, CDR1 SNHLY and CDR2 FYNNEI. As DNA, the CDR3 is TGTGCCAGCAGTGCGGGGGGCCCTGAAGCTTTCTTT. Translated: CASSAGGPEAFF.

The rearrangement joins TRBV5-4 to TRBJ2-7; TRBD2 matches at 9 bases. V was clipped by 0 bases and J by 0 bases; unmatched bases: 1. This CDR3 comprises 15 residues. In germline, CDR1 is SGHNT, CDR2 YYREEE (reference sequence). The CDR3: CASSLGTSVSYEQYF. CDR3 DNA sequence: TGTGCCAGCAGCTTGGGGACTAGCGTCTCCTACGAGCAGTACTTC.

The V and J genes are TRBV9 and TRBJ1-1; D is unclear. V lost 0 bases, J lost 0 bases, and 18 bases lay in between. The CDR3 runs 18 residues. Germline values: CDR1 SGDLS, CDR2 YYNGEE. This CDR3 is CASSVEEVRPTMNTEAFF. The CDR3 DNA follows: TGTGCCAGCAGCGTAGAGGAGGTCAGGCCAACGATGAACACTGAAGCTTTCTTT.

The CDR3, as DNA: TGTGCCTGGAGTCCGGGACACCCCTATGGCTACACCTTC. Protein: CAWSPGHPYGYTF. V and J are TRBV30 and TRBJ1-2; TRBD1 is a possible D gene (6 bases). The germline CDR1 and CDR2 sequences are GTSNPN and SVGIG (reference sequence). V lost 2 bases to trimming and J lost 4 bases, with 11 bases between them. This CDR3 has 13 residues.

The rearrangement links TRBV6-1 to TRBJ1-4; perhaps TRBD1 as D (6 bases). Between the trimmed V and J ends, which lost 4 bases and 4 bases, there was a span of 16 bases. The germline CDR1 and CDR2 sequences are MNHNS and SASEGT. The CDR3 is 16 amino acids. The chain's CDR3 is CASSVGAGAHNEKLFF. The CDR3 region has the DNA TGTGCCAGCAGTGTGGGGGCAGGGGCACATAATGAAAAACTGTTTTTT.

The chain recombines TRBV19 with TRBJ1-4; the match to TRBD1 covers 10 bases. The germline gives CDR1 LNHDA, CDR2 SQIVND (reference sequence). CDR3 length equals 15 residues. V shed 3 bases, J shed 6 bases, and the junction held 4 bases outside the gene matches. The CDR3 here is CASSIIGTGDEKLFF. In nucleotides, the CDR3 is TGTGCCAGTAGTATTATAGGGACAGGGGATGAAAAACTGTTTTTT.

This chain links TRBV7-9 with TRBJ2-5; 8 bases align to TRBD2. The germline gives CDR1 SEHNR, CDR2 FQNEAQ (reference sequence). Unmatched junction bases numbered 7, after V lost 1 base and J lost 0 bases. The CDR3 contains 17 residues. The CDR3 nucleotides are TGTGCCAGCAGCTTAGGCGGGGGGAGTGGGTACCAAGAGACCCAGTACTTC. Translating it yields CASSLGGGSGYQETQYF. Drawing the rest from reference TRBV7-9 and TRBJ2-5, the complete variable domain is DTGVSQNPRHKITKRGQNVTFRCDPISEHNRLYWYRQTLGQGPEFLTYFQNEAQLEKSRLLSDRFSAERPKGSFSTLEIQRTEQGDSAMYLCASSLGGGSGYQETQYFGPGTRLLVL.

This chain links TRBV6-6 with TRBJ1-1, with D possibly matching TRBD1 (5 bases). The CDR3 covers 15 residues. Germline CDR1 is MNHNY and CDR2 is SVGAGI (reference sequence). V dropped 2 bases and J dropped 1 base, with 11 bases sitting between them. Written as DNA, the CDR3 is TGTGCCAGCAGTTACAACCCCGACAGGAACACTGAAGCTTTCTTT. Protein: CASSYNPDRNTEAFF.

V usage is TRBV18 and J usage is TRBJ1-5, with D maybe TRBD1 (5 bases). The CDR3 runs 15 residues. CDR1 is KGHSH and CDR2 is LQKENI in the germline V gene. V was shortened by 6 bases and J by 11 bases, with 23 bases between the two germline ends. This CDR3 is CASSPTGGLPRAQHF. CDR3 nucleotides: TGTGCCAGCTCCCCTACTGGGGGACTCCCAAGGGCCCAGCATTTT.

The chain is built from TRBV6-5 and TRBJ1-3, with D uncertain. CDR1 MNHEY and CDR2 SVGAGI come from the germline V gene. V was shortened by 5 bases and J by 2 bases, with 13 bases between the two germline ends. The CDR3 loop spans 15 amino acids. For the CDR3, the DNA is TGTGCCAGCAGTAGCGGGAGGTTGGCTGGAAACACCATATATTTT. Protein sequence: CASSSGRLAGNTIYF.

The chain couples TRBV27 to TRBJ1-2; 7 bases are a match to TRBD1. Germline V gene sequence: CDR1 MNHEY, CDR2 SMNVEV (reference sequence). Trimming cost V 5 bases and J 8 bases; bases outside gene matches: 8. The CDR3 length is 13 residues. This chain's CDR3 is CASSQNRGRGYTF. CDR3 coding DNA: TGTGCCAGCAGTCAAAACAGGGGAAGGGGCTACACCTTC.

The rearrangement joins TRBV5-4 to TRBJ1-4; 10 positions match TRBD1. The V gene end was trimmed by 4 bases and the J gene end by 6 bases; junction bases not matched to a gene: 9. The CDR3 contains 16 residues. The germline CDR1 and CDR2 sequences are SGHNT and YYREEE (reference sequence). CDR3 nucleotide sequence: TGTGCCAGCAGCCCCCCGCCGGGACAGGGGCATGAAAAACTGTTTTTT. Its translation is CASSPPPGQGHEKLFF.

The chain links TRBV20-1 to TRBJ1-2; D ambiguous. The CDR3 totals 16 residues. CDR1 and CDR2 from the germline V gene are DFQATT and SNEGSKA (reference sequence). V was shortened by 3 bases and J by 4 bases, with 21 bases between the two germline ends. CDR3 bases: TGCAGTGCTAGTAGTTGGGGAGCAGCTGGTTTCTATGGCTACACCTTC. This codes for CSASSWGAAGFYGYTF.

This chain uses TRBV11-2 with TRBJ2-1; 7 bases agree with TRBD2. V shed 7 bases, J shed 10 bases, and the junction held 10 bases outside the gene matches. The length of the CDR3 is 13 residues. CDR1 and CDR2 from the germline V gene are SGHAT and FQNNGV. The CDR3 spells CASTVERGGEQFF. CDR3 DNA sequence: TGTGCCAGCACAGTCGAGCGGGGTGGGGAGCAGTTCTTC.

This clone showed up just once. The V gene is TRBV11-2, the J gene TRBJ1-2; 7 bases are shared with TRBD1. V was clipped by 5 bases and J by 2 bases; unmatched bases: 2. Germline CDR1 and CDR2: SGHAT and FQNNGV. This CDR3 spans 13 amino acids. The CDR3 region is CASSEQGNYGYTF. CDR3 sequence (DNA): TGTGCCAGCAGCGAACAGGGGAACTATGGCTACACCTTC.

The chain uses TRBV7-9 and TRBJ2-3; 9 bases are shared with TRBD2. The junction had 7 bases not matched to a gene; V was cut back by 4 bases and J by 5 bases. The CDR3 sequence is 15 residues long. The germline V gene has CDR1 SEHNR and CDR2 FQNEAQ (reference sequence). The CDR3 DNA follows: TGTGCCAGCAGCTGGGGACTAGCTAACCAAGATACGCAGTATTTT. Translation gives CASSWGLANQDTQYF.

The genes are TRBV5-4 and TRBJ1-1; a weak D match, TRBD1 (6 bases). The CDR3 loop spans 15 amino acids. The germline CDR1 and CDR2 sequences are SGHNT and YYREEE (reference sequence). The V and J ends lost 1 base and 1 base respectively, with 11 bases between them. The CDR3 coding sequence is TGTGCCAGCAGCTTGACCAGGGGCGGGAACACTGAAGCTTTCTTT. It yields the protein CASSLTRGGNTEAFF.

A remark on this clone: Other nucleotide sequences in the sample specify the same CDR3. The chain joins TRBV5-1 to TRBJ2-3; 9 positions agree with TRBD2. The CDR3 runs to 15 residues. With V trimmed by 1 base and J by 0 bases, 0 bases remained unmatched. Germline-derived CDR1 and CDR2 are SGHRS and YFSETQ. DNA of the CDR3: TGCGCCAGCAGCTTGACTAGCGGGAGCACAGATACGCAGTATTTT. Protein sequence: CASSLTSGSTDTQYF.

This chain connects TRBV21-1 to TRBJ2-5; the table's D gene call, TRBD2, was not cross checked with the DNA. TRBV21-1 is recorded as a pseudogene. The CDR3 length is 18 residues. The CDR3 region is CASSKGEEGLPIQETQYF. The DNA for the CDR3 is TGTGCCAGCAGCAAAGGTGAGGAGGGGCTACCCATACAAGAGACCCAGTACTTC.

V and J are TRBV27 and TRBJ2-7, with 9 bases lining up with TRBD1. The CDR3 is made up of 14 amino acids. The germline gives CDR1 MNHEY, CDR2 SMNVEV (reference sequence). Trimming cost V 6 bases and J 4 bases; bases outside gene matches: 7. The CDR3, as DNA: TGTGCCAGCAGCCCTCCGGACAGGGGTTACGAGCAGTACTTC. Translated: CASSPPDRGYEQYF.

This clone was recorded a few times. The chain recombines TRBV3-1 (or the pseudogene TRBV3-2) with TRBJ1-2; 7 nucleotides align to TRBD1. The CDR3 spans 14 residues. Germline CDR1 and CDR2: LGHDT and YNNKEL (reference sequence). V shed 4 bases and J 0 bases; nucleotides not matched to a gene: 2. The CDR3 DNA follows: TGTGCCAGCAGCCGGACAGGCCCTAACTATGGCTACACCTTC. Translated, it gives CASSRTGPNYGYTF.

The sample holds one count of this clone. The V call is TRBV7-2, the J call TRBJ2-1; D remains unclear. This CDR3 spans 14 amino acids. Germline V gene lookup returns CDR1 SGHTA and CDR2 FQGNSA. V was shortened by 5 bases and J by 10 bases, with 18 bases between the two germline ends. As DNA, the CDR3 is TGTGCCAGCAGCCCGACGACTTTCTCGAGGGAGCAGTTCTTC. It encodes CASSPTTFSREQFF.

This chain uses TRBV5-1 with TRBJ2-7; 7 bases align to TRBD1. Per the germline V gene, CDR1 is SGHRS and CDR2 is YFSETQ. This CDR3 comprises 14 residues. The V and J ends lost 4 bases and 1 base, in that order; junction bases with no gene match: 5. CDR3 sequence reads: CASSQQGNSYEQYF. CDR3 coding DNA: TGCGCCAGCAGCCAACAGGGGAATTCCTACGAGCAGTACTTC.

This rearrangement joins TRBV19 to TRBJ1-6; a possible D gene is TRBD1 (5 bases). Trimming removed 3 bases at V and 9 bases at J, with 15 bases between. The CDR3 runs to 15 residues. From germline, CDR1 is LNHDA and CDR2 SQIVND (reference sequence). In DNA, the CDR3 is TGTGCCAGTAGTATCTTCGGCAGGGCAAGTTCACCCCTCCACTTT. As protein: CASSIFGRASSPLHF. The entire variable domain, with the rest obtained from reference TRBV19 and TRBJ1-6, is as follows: DGGITQSPKYLFRKEGQNVTLSCEQNLNHDAMYWYRQDPGQGLRLIYYSQIVNDFQKGDIAEGYSVSREKKESFPLTVTSAQKNPTAFYLCASSIFGRASSPLHFGNGTRLTVT.

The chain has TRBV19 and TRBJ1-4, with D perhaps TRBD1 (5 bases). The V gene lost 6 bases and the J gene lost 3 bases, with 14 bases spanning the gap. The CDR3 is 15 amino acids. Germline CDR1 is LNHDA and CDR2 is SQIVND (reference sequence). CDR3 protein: CASRITGVSNEKLFF. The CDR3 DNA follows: TGTGCCAGTAGGATTACAGGAGTCTCTAATGAAAAACTGTTTTTT.